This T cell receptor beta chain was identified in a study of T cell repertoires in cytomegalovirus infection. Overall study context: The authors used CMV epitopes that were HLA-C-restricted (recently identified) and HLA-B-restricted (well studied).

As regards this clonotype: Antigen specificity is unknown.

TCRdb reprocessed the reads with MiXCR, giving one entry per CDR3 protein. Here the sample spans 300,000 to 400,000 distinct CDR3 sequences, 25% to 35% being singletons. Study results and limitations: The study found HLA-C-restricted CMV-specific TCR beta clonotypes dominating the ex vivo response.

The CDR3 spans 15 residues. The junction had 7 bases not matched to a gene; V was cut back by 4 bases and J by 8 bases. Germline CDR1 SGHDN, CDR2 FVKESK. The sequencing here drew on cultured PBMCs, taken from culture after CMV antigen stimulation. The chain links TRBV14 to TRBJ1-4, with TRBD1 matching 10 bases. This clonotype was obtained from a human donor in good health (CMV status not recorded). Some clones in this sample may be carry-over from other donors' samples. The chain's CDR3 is CASSPGGTGDEKLFF. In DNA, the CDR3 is TGTGCCAGCAGCCCAGGGGGGACAGGGGACGAAAAACTGTTTTTT.